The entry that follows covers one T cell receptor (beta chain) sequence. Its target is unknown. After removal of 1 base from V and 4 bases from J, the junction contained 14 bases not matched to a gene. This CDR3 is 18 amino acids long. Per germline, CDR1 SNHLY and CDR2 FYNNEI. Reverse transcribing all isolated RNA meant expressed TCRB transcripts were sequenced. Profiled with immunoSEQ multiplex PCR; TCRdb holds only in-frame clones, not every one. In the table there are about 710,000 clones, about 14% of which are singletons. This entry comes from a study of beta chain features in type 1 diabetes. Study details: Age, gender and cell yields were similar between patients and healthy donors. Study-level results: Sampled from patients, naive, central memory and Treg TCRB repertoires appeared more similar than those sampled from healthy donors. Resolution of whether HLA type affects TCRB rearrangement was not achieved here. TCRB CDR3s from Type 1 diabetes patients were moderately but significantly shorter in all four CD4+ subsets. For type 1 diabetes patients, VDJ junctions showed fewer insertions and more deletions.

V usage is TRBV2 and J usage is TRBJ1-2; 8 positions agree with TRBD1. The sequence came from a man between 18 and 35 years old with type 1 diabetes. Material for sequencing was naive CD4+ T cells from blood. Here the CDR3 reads CASSEGGRLRDRIYGYTF. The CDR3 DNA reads TGTGCCAGCAGTGAAGGAGGACGCCTCCGGGACAGGATCTATGGCTACACCTTC.